The present T cell receptor (beta chain) was sequenced within a study of Ad26.COV2.S vaccination and SARS-CoV-2 variants. Regarding this clone: Its target is unknown.

Trimming took 0 bases from V and 6 from J, leaving 15 bases between them. This CDR3 region has 15 residues. Germline loops: CDR1 SNHLY, CDR2 FYNNEI. Treatment meaning: roughly 20 received Ad26.COV2.S at low or high dose, single or two shots; 5 received placebo; per-sample allocation not given. After the first vaccine or placebo injection, samples were drawn on day 63. Overall study findings and caveats: Total T cell responses, in the TCR breadth and depth analyses, may have been underestimated.

The table came from immunoSEQ multiplex PCR; TCRdb's copy has only in-frame clones and leaves some out. The sample consists of roughly 250,000 clones, around 88% of them appearing once. The material was peripheral blood, obtained in a trial of Ad26.COV2.S vaccine versus placebo. This chain connects TRBV2 to TRBJ2-7; D possibly matches TRBD1 or TRBD2 (5 bases each). This clonotype was sampled from a person between 18 and 60 years old who received the Ad26.COV2.S COVID-19 vaccine or a placebo. The chain's CDR3 is CASSEAGASRSEQYF. CDR3 nucleotide sequence: TGTGCCAGCAGTGAAGCCGGGGCCTCCAGGAGCGAGCAGTACTTC.